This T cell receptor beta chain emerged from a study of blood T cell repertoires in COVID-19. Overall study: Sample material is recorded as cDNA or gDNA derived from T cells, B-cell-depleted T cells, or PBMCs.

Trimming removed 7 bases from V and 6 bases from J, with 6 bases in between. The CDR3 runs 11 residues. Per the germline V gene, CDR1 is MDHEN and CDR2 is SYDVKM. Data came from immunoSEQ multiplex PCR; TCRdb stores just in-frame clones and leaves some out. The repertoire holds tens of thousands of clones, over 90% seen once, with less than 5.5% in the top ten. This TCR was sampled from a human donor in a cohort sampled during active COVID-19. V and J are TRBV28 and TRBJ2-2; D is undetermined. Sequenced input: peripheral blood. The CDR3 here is CASISSGELFF. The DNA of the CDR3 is TGTGCCAGCATTTCTTCCGGGGAGCTGTTTTTT.